These 32 T cell receptor beta chains share one sample of origin, sequenced in a study of blood T cell repertoires in COVID-19. TCRdb's copy holds only in-frame clones and misses some; the assay was immunoSEQ multiplex PCR. Of about 46,000 clones in the sample, over 75% were seen once. The specimen sequenced was peripheral blood. The receptors stem from a man aged 50 to 59 with acute or convalescent COVID-19.

This clone was found a few times. The chain uses TRBV19 and TRBJ1-1; D may be TRBD1 (6 bases). The CDR3 spans 16 residues. Germline assignment: CDR1 LNHDA and CDR2 SQIVND (reference sequence). V lost 3 bases and J 4 bases, leaving 18 bases between the germline ends. This CDR3 reads CASSIFFGRGSTEAFF. The CDR3 nucleotides read TGTGCCAGTAGTATTTTCTTCGGCAGGGGTAGCACTGAAGCTTTCTTT. Drawing the rest from reference TRBV19 and TRBJ1-1, the complete variable domain is DGGITQSPKYLFRKEGQNVTLSCEQNLNHDAMYWYRQDPGQGLRLIYYSQIVNDFQKGDIAEGYSVSREKKESFPLTVTSAQKNPTAFYLCASSIFFGRGSTEAFFGQGTRLTVV.

The genes are TRBV19 and TRBJ1-2; 8 bases fit TRBD1. The CDR3 consists of 12 residues. Germline CDR1 LNHDA, CDR2 SQIVND (reference sequence). The trim removed 6 bases at V and 4 bases at J, leaving 1 base unmatched. CDR3 sequence: CASSGQGYGYTF. The CDR3 DNA is TGTGCCAGTAGCGGACAGGGCTATGGCTACACCTTC. Drawing the rest from reference TRBV19 and TRBJ1-2, the complete variable domain is DGGITQSPKYLFRKEGQNVTLSCEQNLNHDAMYWYRQDPGQGLRLIYYSQIVNDFQKGDIAEGYSVSREKKESFPLTVTSAQKNPTAFYLCASSGQGYGYTFGSGTRLTVV.

The chain joins TRBV5-4 to TRBJ2-7; the match to TRBD1 covers 9 bases. Germline V gene data show CDR1 as SGHNT and CDR2 as YYREEE (reference sequence). The length of the CDR3 is 15 residues. The ends lost 0 bases at V and 6 bases at J; junction bases unmatched: 7. The CDR3 sequence: CASSLEFGQGFEQYF. For the CDR3, the DNA is TGTGCCAGCAGCTTGGAATTCGGACAGGGGTTCGAGCAGTACTTC.

The chain links TRBV3-1 (or the pseudogene TRBV3-2) to TRBJ1-6; D is uncertain. The CDR3 runs 13 residues. V was pared by 5 bases and J by 9 bases, with 11 bases between. CDR1 and CDR2 from the germline V gene are LGHDT and YNNKEL (reference sequence). The CDR3 coding sequence is TGTGCCAGCAGCGAGGGCAGGCGTTCACCCCTCCACTTT. Amino acids: CASSEGRRSPLHF.

The rearrangement uses TRBV5-6 and TRBJ2-1; perhaps TRBD2 as D (5 bases). The CDR3 sequence is 14 residues long. Per germline, CDR1 SGHDT and CDR2 YYEEEE. V lost 4 bases to trimming and J lost 0 bases, with 8 bases between them. CDR3 protein: CASSPGSSYNEQFF. The CDR3 bases are TGTGCCAGCAGCCCGGGAAGCTCCTACAATGAGCAGTTCTTC.

The V call is TRBV6-2 or TRBV6-3, the J call TRBJ2-1; D is unresolved. Germline CDR1 reads MNHEY; CDR2 reads SVGEGT. V lost 2 bases to trimming and J lost 0 bases, with 8 bases between them. This CDR3 has 15 amino acids. In DNA form, the CDR3 reads TGTGCCAGCAGTTACGTGCCACACTCCTACAATGAGCAGTTCTTC. Its translation: CASSYVPHSYNEQFF.

This rearrangement joins TRBV19 to TRBJ2-7; no clear D gene. V was trimmed by 0 bases and J by 2 bases, leaving 17 bases between them. The CDR3 spans 17 residues. CDR1 is LNHDA and CDR2 is SQIVND in the germline V gene (reference sequence). CDR3 DNA: TGTGCCAGTAGTATAGATCGGGTGTATTATCTAACCTACGAGCAGTACTTC. It translates to CASSIDRVYYLTYEQYF.

This clone was seen once. The chain uses TRBV6-6 and TRBJ2-7, with TRBD1 matching over 8 bases. J lost 3 bases, V lost 8 bases, and 3 bases had no gene match. Germline V lookup: CDR1 MNHNY, CDR2 SVGAGI (reference sequence). The CDR3 length is 12 residues. Here the CDR3 DNA reads TGTGCCAGCGATACAGGGGGCTACGAGCAGTACTTC. It yields the protein CASDTGGYEQYF.

CDR3 nucleotide sequence: TGCGCCAGCAGCCTGGGGGACAGCACCTCCGGAAAACTGTTTTTT. This translates into CASSLGDSTSGKLFF. The chain recombines TRBV5-1 with TRBJ1-4; 7 nucleotides match TRBD1. This CDR3 spans 15 amino acids. The germline V gene has CDR1 SGHRS and CDR2 YFSETQ. V shed 4 bases and J 10 bases; nucleotides not matched to a gene: 13. Full variable domain (outside the CDR3, taken from reference TRBV5-1 and TRBJ1-4): KAGVTQTPRYLIKTRGQQVTLSCSPISGHRSVSWYQQTPGQGLQFLFEYFSETQRNKGNFPGRFSGRQFSNSRSEMNVSTLELGDSALYLCASSLGDSTSGKLFFGSGTQLSVL.

The rearrangement links TRBV7-9 to TRBJ1-1, with 8 bases aligning to TRBD1. Per germline, CDR1 SEHNR and CDR2 FQNEAQ (reference sequence). Trimming removed 4 bases from V and 3 bases from J; junction bases left unmatched: 4. The length of the CDR3 is 14 residues. The CDR3 DNA is TGTGCCAGCAGCTCGCCGACAGGGGACACTGAAGCTTTCTTT. Encoded protein: CASSSPTGDTEAFF.

J is TRBJ1-2 and V is TRBV19, with 7 bases that match TRBD1. After removal of 5 bases from V and 8 bases from J, the junction contained 17 bases not matched to a gene. The CDR3 is 16 residues long. Germline lookup yields CDR1 LNHDA and CDR2 SQIVND (reference sequence). CDR3 protein: CASSLPGQSLRYGYTF. As DNA, the CDR3 is TGTGCCAGTAGTTTACCGGGACAGTCTCTGCGATACGGCTACACCTTC.

The gene calls are TRBV6-5 and TRBJ2-7; 9 positions match TRBD2. V lost 7 bases to trimming and J lost 5 bases; unmatched junction nucleotides: 6. The CDR3 is 13 amino acids. Germline CDR1 reads MNHEY; CDR2 reads SVGAGI. The CDR3 DNA sequence: TGTGCCAGCAACCCTAGCGGGGCGAACGAGCAGTACTTC. Translated, it gives CASNPSGANEQYF.

This chain connects TRBV5-4 to TRBJ1-1; no definite D call. The V and J ends lost 0 bases and 8 bases respectively, with 11 bases between them. Germline-derived CDR1 and CDR2 are SGHNT and YYREEE (reference sequence). The CDR3 has 13 residues. CDR3: CASSLGQVMEAFF. The CDR3 DNA reads as TGTGCCAGCAGCTTGGGTCAGGTGATGGAAGCTTTCTTT.

The genes are TRBV3-1 (or the pseudogene TRBV3-2) and TRBJ2-7, with TRBD1 matching over 7 bases. The CDR3 has 15 amino acids. Unmatched junction bases numbered 4, after V lost 1 base and J lost 1 base. Germline CDR1 reads LGHDT; CDR2 reads YNNKEL (reference sequence). CDR3 region: CASSQGQGTSYEQYF. The CDR3 DNA sequence: TGTGCCAGCAGCCAAGGACAGGGAACTTCCTACGAGCAGTACTTC.

The chain links TRBV7-2 to TRBJ2-5; 7 bases align to TRBD1. This CDR3 is 13 amino acids long. CDR1 and CDR2 from the germline V gene are SGHTA and FQGNSA. The ends lost 5 bases at V and 5 bases at J; junction bases unmatched: 5. CDR3 sequence: CASSRARGETQYF. Written as DNA, the CDR3 is TGTGCCAGCAGCCGTGCCAGGGGGGAGACCCAGTACTTC.

V gene TRBV6-2 or TRBV6-3 combines with J gene TRBJ1-5, with 8 bases identical to TRBD1. Germline V lookup: CDR1 MNHEY, CDR2 SVGEGT. This CDR3 is built from 15 residues. Trimming at V came to 6 bases and at J to 0 bases, leaving 4 bases not matched to a gene. The CDR3 DNA reads TGTGCCAGCAGCTCGGGACAGGTTAGCAATCAGCCCCAGCATTTT. Its protein is CASSSGQVSNQPQHF.

The rearrangement uses TRBV9 and TRBJ1-1; 8 bases align to TRBD1. The CDR3 length is 12 residues. The trim removed 6 bases at V and 9 bases at J, leaving 7 bases unmatched. Germline CDR1 SGDLS, CDR2 YYNGEE. CDR3 region: CASTEGTGKAFF. The CDR3 DNA follows: TGTGCCAGCACGGAGGGGACAGGCAAAGCTTTCTTT.

The chain joins TRBV7-8 to TRBJ1-6; TRBD1 matches 10 bases. Germline V lookup: CDR1 SGHVS, CDR2 FQNEAQ. The J segment lost 7 bases and the V segment lost 5 bases, leaving 11 bases of the junction unmatched. CDR3 length: 17 amino acids. The CDR3 bases are TGTGCCAGCAGCCCATTGGGACAGGGGAAAGGAAATTCACCCCTCCACTTT. This gives the protein CASSPLGQGKGNSPLHF.

The rearrangement links TRBV3-1 (or the pseudogene TRBV3-2) to TRBJ2-3; the D gene is possibly TRBD2 (5 bases). The CDR3 sequence is 15 residues long. Deletions cut 1 base from V and 2 bases from J, with 10 bases between. CDR1 and CDR2 from the germline V gene are LGHDT and YNNKEL (reference sequence). CDR3 bases: TGTGCCAGCAGCCAAGGGGCTAGCTACACAGATACGCAGTATTTT. Translated, it gives CASSQGASYTDTQYF.

The chain couples TRBV5-4 to TRBJ1-1; D not certain. The CDR3 sequence is 16 residues long. CDR1 is SGHNT and CDR2 is YYREEE in the germline V gene (reference sequence). Trimming took off 4 bases at V and 1 base at J, with 17 bases between the two ends. The CDR3 nucleotides read TGTGCCAGCAGCCAACACATAACCGAGGGGAACACTGAAGCTTTCTTT. Its protein is CASSQHITEGNTEAFF.

V usage is TRBV10-3 and J usage is TRBJ1-4; D call uncertain. This CDR3 has 15 residues. V lost 0 bases, J lost 5 bases, and 10 bases lay in between. Germline CDR1 reads ENHRY; CDR2 reads SYGVKD. The CDR3 loop is CAISESFSSNEKLFF. The DNA for the CDR3 is TGTGCCATCAGTGAGTCTTTCAGTTCCAATGAAAAACTGTTTTTT.

V is TRBV10-3 and J is TRBJ2-7; 7 bases align to TRBD1. The J call is in doubt because the DNA end fits TRBJ2-1 better. The germline V gene encodes CDR1 ENHRY and CDR2 SYGVKD. The CDR3 consists of 17 residues. The CDR3 coding sequence is TGTGCCATCAGTGTTTCACAGGGGTTGGGAAGCTCCTACGAGCAGTTCTTC. Its translation: CAISVSQGLGSSYEQFF.

Only one count was recorded for this clone. The chain is built from TRBV28 and TRBJ2-4, with D perhaps matching TRBD1 (6 bases). The CDR3 sequence is 19 residues long. The germline V and J ends were trimmed by 5 bases and 4 bases, with 27 bases remaining between them. In germline, CDR1 is MDHEN, CDR2 SYDVKM. CDR3 residues: CASSPLILSFSGVKNIQYF. The CDR3, as DNA: TGTGCCAGCAGTCCCCTGATTCTATCCTTCTCAGGGGTAAAAAACATTCAGTACTTC.

J is TRBJ1-1 and V is TRBV29-1; D is unclear. Per the germline V gene, CDR1 is SQVTM and CDR2 is ANQGSEA. V lost 6 bases to trimming and J lost 5 bases, with 10 bases between them. The CDR3 extends over 11 amino acids. CDR3 in DNA: TGCAGCGTCTCCGAGGGAACTGAAGCTTTCTTT. It is translated as CSVSEGTEAFF.

This clone is a singleton in its sample. The rearrangement links TRBV28 to TRBJ1-5; no reliable D call. V shed 4 bases and J shed 2 bases, with 9 bases lying between them. CDR1 is MDHEN and CDR2 is SYDVKM in the germline V gene. The CDR3 is made up of 14 amino acids. CDR3 in DNA: TGTGCCAGCAGTTGGCAGCTAGGCAATCAGCCCCAGCATTTT. Protein: CASSWQLGNQPQHF.

The chain joins TRBV30 to TRBJ1-1; tentatively, D is TRBD1 (5 bases). The CDR3 is 13 amino acids. CDR1 is GTSNPN, CDR2 SVGIG, per germline (reference sequence). Deletions cut 5 bases from V and 5 bases from J, with 15 bases between. The CDR3 region has the DNA TGTGCCTGGGAGAGCAGGGCTCGAACTGAAGCTTTCTTT. Protein product: CAWESRARTEAFF.

The V and J genes are TRBV24-1 and TRBJ2-1; 7 positions match TRBD1. There are 14 residues in the CDR3. CDR1 and CDR2 from the germline V gene are KGHDR and SFDVKD. The ends lost 4 bases at V and 8 bases at J; junction bases unmatched: 7. CDR3 sequence: CATSDPRGGYEQFF. The CDR3 DNA follows: TGTGCCACCAGTGACCCTCGAGGGGGCTATGAGCAGTTCTTC.

The chain couples TRBV7-2 to TRBJ2-5; TRBD2 matches at 13 bases. V lost 3 bases and J lost 5; bases outside the gene matches: 0. The CDR3 consists of 14 residues. Germline CDR1 SGHTA, CDR2 FQGNSA. CDR3: CASSLGLAGETQYF. Written as DNA, the CDR3 is TGTGCCAGCAGCTTGGGACTAGCGGGGGAGACCCAGTACTTC. The full variable domain, with the rest looked up from reference TRBV7-2 and TRBJ2-5, is GAGVSQSPSNKVTEKGKDVELRCDPISGHTALYWYRQSLGQGLEFLIYFQGNSAPDKSGLPSDRFSAERTGGSVSTLTIQRTQQEDSAVYLCASSLGLAGETQYFGPGTRLLVL.

This sequence joins TRBV25-1 and TRBJ1-4; D possibly corresponds to TRBD1 (5 bases). Trimming removed 3 bases from V and 8 bases from J, with 7 bases in between. The length of the CDR3 is 12 residues. The germline gives CDR1 MGHDK, CDR2 SYGVNS. In nucleotides, the CDR3 is TGTGCCAGCAGTGACCCAGGGGAAAAACTGTTTTTT. Its translation is CASSDPGEKLFF.

The chain has TRBV24-1 and TRBJ2-3; possibly TRBD2 for D (5 bases). V was pared by 4 bases and J by 9 bases, with 10 bases between. The CDR3 extends over 12 amino acids. Germline V gene sequence: CDR1 KGHDR, CDR2 SFDVKD. The CDR3 reads CATSEDQRTQYF. CDR3 nucleotides: TGTGCCACCAGTGAGGACCAGCGGACGCAGTATTTT.

The chain uses TRBV7-9 and TRBJ1-1, with TRBD1 as a possible D gene (5 bases). CDR3 size: 15 residues. The germline V and J ends were trimmed by 5 bases and 1 base, with 14 bases remaining between them. CDR1 is SEHNR, CDR2 FQNEAQ, per germline (reference sequence). Written as DNA, the CDR3 is TGTGCCAGCAGCCCCCGGACAATGCCGAACACTGAAGCTTTCTTT. Translating it yields CASSPRTMPNTEAFF.

The chain recombines TRBV4-1 with TRBJ2-1; 8 bases map to TRBD1. This CDR3 has 16 residues. J was trimmed by 4 bases and V by 0 bases; bases with no gene match: 5. The V gene's germline CDR1 is MGHRA and CDR2 YSYEKL. The CDR3 DNA reads as TGCGCCAGCAGCCAAGATGGGGGACAGGTATACAATGAGCAGTTCTTC. Protein product: CASSQDGGQVYNEQFF.